This T cell receptor beta chain was obtained from a study of T cells in tuberculosis. Study overall: A South African cohort included IGRA-negative adolescents, latently infected IGRA-positive adolescents and adults with active tuberculosis. Blood was taken before or within 7 days of anti-tuberculosis therapy.

Time point indicated: new active TB diagnosis, blood taken before or within 7 days of starting treatment. Here immunoSEQ multiplex PCR was the method, and the copy in TCRdb shows in-frame clones only, minus some. The table shows about 40,000 clones, with approximately 95% occurring only once. The V gene's germline CDR1 is MNHEY and CDR2 SMNVEV (reference sequence). V lost 1 base and J lost 6, with 16 bases in between. The CDR3 consists of 15 residues. General study points: Active tuberculosis alpha repertoires lay closer to GMM-specific TCRs than controls'. Shorter CDR3-alpha in active tuberculosis partly drove smaller distances.

On this clone: Its antigen is not known.

The V gene is TRBV27, the J gene TRBJ2-7, with a weak D call TRBD2 (6 bases). The input for sequencing was PBMCs, taken at tuberculosis diagnosis. This receptor was obtained from an adult with tuberculosis. The CDR3 nucleotides read TGTGCCAGCAGTTTATGGGCGGGGACCTGGAGCGAGCAGTACTTC. This encodes CASSLWAGTWSEQYF.